This passage covers 27 T cell receptor beta chains from one sample sequenced in a study of cytomegalovirus exposure and HLA in healthy donors. Clones were sequenced by immunoSEQ multiplex PCR, and TCRdb holds only the in-frame ones, with some missing. This table holds 100,000 to 120,000 clones, roughly nine tenths found once. Sequenced material: PBMCs. The receptors come from a woman in her late teens or twenties in good health and CMV-seronegative.

V gene TRBV6-5 combines with J gene TRBJ1-2; D uncertain. Trimming removed 7 bases at V and 7 bases at J, with 10 bases between. In germline, CDR1 is MNHEY, CDR2 SVGAGI. The CDR3 is 11 amino acids. CDR3 DNA sequence: TGTGCCAGCAAGCTAGACGGTGGCTACACCTTC. This sequence encodes CASKLDGGYTF.

The count of this clone is one. The V gene is TRBV13, the J gene TRBJ2-3; 7 nucleotides match TRBD2. Unmatched junction bases numbered 9, after V lost 5 bases and J lost 4 bases. CDR3 length equals 15 residues. CDR1 is PRHDT, CDR2 FYEKMQ, per germline (reference sequence). CDR3: CASSPWTRAPDTQYF. For the CDR3, the DNA is TGTGCCAGCAGCCCCTGGACTAGGGCGCCAGATACGCAGTATTTT.

The chain joins TRBV5-4 to TRBJ2-5; TRBD2 matches at 13 bases. Germline lookup yields CDR1 SGHNT and CDR2 YYREEE (reference sequence). CDR3 length equals 16 residues. Trimming cost V 0 bases and J 5 bases; bases outside gene matches: 4. CDR3 nucleotide sequence: TGTGCCAGCAGCTTGGGGACTAGCGGGAGTGGCGAGACCCAGTACTTC. Its translation is CASSLGTSGSGETQYF.

The chain uses TRBV21-1 and TRBJ1-4; TRBD1, the table's D call, lacks a check against the DNA. TRBV21-1 constitutes a pseudogene. The CDR3 extends over 20 amino acids. Written as DNA, the CDR3 is TGTGCCAGCAGCAAATTTGAGAACGACAGGGAAATTGTGCTTTGTGAAAAACTGTTTTTT. It yields the protein CASSKFENDREIVLCEKLFF.

The rearrangement links TRBV4-1 to TRBJ2-7; 7 bases align to TRBD1. The CDR3 runs to 16 residues. Germline V gene data show CDR1 as MGHRA and CDR2 as YSYEKL. Losses at the gene ends were 0 bases for V and 7 bases for J; bases not matched to a gene: 12. The CDR3 is CASSQERTQGRMEQYF. The CDR3 nucleotides are TGCGCCAGCAGCCAAGAGAGAACACAGGGGCGAATGGAGCAGTACTTC.

This chain connects TRBV4-3 to TRBJ2-7, with D perhaps matching TRBD2 (6 bases). The CDR3 runs 15 residues. The germline gives CDR1 LGHNA, CDR2 YSLEER. Trimming pared 0 bases from V and 2 bases from J, leaving 11 bases between. The CDR3 DNA follows: TGCGCCAGCAGCCAAGACACGGGCGGGACCTACGAGCAGTACTTC. It is translated as CASSQDTGGTYEQYF.

V and J are TRBV27 and TRBJ2-7; 10 bases map to TRBD1. The CDR3 is 15 amino acids. Per germline, CDR1 MNHEY and CDR2 SMNVEV (reference sequence). After removal of 6 bases from V and 3 bases from J, the junction contained 8 bases not matched to a gene. In DNA, the CDR3 is TGTGCCAGCAGGGATGTGGGGACAGGGGTCTACGAGCAGTACTTC. This encodes CASRDVGTGVYEQYF.

The chain employs TRBV27 and TRBJ1-1; no clear D gene. Germline-derived CDR1 and CDR2 are MNHEY and SMNVEV (reference sequence). Deletions cut 4 bases from V and 12 bases from J, with 18 bases between. This CDR3 spans 13 amino acids. CDR3 in amino acids: CASSSHSSGLTFF. CDR3 sequence (DNA): TGTGCCAGCAGTTCCCACAGTAGTGGATTGACTTTCTTT.

This clone was counted a single time. A read error may account for a junction end that differs from germline. The chain has TRBV18 and TRBJ1-1, with D unclear. Germline V gives CDR1 KGHSH, CDR2 LQKENI. CDR3 length: 14 residues. CDR3 sequence: CASLPPGVKTEAFF. The CDR3 nucleotides are TGTGCCAGCTTGCCCCCCGGGGTGAAGACTGAAGCTTTCTTT.

The chain recombines TRBV5-5 with TRBJ2-1, with 7 positions matching TRBD1. CDR1 SGHKS and CDR2 YYEKEE come from the germline V gene (reference sequence). This CDR3 spans 15 amino acids. V lost 2 bases, J lost 3 bases, and 5 bases stayed unmatched. The CDR3 DNA is TGTGCCAGCAGCTTATCACAGGGGTACTACAATGAGCAGTTCTTC. The encoded protein is CASSLSQGYYNEQFF.

The genes are TRBV6-1 and TRBJ1-5, with 7 positions matching TRBD1. V gave up 7 bases and J gave up 3 bases; unmatched junction bases: 3. CDR1 is MNHNS, CDR2 SASEGT, per germline. The CDR3 runs 13 residues. The CDR3 sequence: CASNTGDNQPQHF. The DNA for the CDR3 is TGTGCCAGCAACACAGGGGACAATCAGCCCCAGCATTTT.

The V gene is TRBV28, the J gene TRBJ1-5; a possible D gene is TRBD1 (6 bases). This CDR3 is 16 amino acids long. V was clipped by 6 bases and J by 3 bases, with 18 bases between them. The germline CDR1 and CDR2 sequences are MDHEN and SYDVKM. The CDR3 sequence: CASRSGAGAFNQPQHF. The CDR3 DNA follows: TGTGCCAGCAGATCCGGCGCAGGGGCTTTCAATCAGCCCCAGCATTTT.

This rearrangement joins TRBV6-5 to TRBJ1-1; D call uncertain. The CDR3 covers 14 residues. Germline values: CDR1 MNHEY, CDR2 SVGAGI. The V and J ends lost 0 bases and 2 bases respectively, with 7 bases between them. For the CDR3, the DNA is TGTGCCAGCAGTTACTCGCGGGGTAACACTGAAGCTTTCTTT. Its protein product is CASSYSRGNTEAFF.

CDR3 nucleotide sequence: TGTGCCAGCAGGGGACAGGCGTACAATGAGCAGTTCTTC. As protein: CASRGQAYNEQFF. V usage is TRBV2 and J usage is TRBJ2-1; 8 bases line up with TRBD1. V dropped 6 bases and J dropped 4; count of bases not matched to a gene: 2. From germline, CDR1 is SNHLY and CDR2 FYNNEI. This CDR3 is 13 amino acids long.

This chain joins TRBV7-9 and TRBJ2-2; D remains unclear. In germline, CDR1 is SEHNR, CDR2 FQNEAQ (reference sequence). Trimming left V 5 bases short and J 4 bases short, with 11 bases between. There are 14 residues in the CDR3. The CDR3 nucleotides are TGTGCCAGCAGCCCCCCCCGAGCCACCGGGGAGCTGTTTTTT. It translates to CASSPPRATGELFF.

This chain links TRBV23-1 with TRBJ1-2; 9 bases align to TRBD1. TRBV23-1 counts as an open reading frame of uncertain function. The V segment lost 4 bases and the J segment 12 bases; nucleotides outside the gene matches: 6. The length of the CDR3 is 12 residues. CDR3 coding DNA: TGCGCCAGCAGTCCCGGGACAGGGCCCCACACCTTC. This gives the protein CASSPGTGPHTF.

This sequence joins TRBV5-1 and TRBJ2-7; TRBD1 matches at 8 bases. The V gene end was trimmed by 5 bases and the J gene end by 3 bases; junction bases not matched to a gene: 1. The CDR3 loop spans 12 amino acids. Looked up from germline, CDR1 is SGHRS and CDR2 is YFSETQ. CDR3 amino acids: CASRDRVYEQYF. The DNA of the CDR3 is TGCGCCAGCAGGGACAGGGTCTACGAGCAGTACTTC.

V usage is TRBV18 and J usage is TRBJ1-6, with 7 bases identical to TRBD1. Losses at the gene ends were 1 base for V and 7 bases for J; bases not matched to a gene: 10. The V gene's germline CDR1 is KGHSH and CDR2 LQKENI. This CDR3 contains 17 residues. CDR3 sequence reads: CASSPQAGGFENSPLHF. Written as DNA, the CDR3 is TGTGCCAGCTCACCACAGGCAGGGGGATTTGAGAATTCACCCCTCCACTTT.

The chain links TRBV6-5 to TRBJ2-7; tentatively, D is TRBD1 (5 bases). The CDR3 contains 16 residues. Germline loops: CDR1 MNHEY, CDR2 SVGAGI. V lost 0 bases, J lost 4 bases, and 16 bases lay in between. CDR3 region: CASSYSMVRGSYEQYF. The CDR3 nucleotides are TGTGCCAGCAGTTACTCGATGGTAAGGGGTTCATACGAGCAGTACTTC.

This chain uses TRBV7-8 with TRBJ2-3, with D hard to call. V was shortened by 5 bases and J by 3 bases, with 9 bases between the two germline ends. Germline-derived CDR1 and CDR2 are SGHVS and FQNEAQ. The CDR3 spans 13 residues. CDR3 nucleotides: TGTGCCAGCAGCCCCCAGGTAACAGATACGCAGTATTTT. This sequence encodes CASSPQVTDTQYF.

This sequence joins TRBV4-3 and TRBJ1-2; maybe TRBD1 (5 bases). CDR1 and CDR2 from the germline V gene are LGHNA and YSLEER. This CDR3 contains 14 residues. The V end was cut by 0 bases, the J end by 4 bases, with 9 bases between. CDR3 DNA sequence: TGCGCCAGCAGCCAAGAGGGGCATGGCTATGGCTACACCTTC. Its protein product is CASSQEGHGYGYTF.

V and J are TRBV21-1 and TRBJ1-2; the table names TRBD1, a call not compared with the DNA. TRBV21-1 is tagged as a pseudogene. CDR3 length equals 18 residues. The CDR3 DNA follows: TGTGCCAGTCATCAGGGTTCGTTTCGTTGCACACCCAACTATGGCTACACCTTC. Encoded protein: CASHQGSFRCTPNYGYTF.

The chain recombines TRBV4-2 with TRBJ1-6; TRBD1 agrees at 8 bases. Germline lookup yields CDR1 LGHNA and CDR2 YNFKEQ. V lost 0 bases and J lost 7; bases outside the gene matches: 5. The CDR3 has 16 residues. In DNA form, the CDR3 reads TGTGCCAGCAGCCAAGATGAAACAGGGGGAAATTCACCCCTCCACTTT. Its protein product is CASSQDETGGNSPLHF.

This clone was picked up one time. The V call is TRBV4-3, the J call TRBJ2-7; tentative D call: TRBD1 (6 bases). Germline CDR1 reads LGHNA; CDR2 reads YSLEER. Trimming removed 0 bases at V and 2 bases at J, with 14 bases between. The CDR3 runs to 16 residues. The CDR3 coding sequence is TGCGCCAGCAGCCAAGACAGGGGCACAGCTACCTACGAGCAGTACTTC. Amino acids: CASSQDRGTATYEQYF.

The chain combines TRBV5-1 with TRBJ1-2; the match to TRBD1 covers 7 bases. CDR3 length equals 17 residues. Per germline, CDR1 SGHRS and CDR2 YFSETQ. Trimming cost V 0 bases and J 5 bases; bases outside gene matches: 13. CDR3 nucleotide sequence: TGCGCCAGCAGCTTGGCCGGTAGAGGGGGCGCAGATTATGGCTACACCTTC. Translating it yields CASSLAGRGGADYGYTF.

This sequence joins TRBV30 and TRBJ2-1; 14 bases fit TRBD2. This CDR3 contains 16 residues. CDR1 is GTSNPN and CDR2 is SVGIG in the germline V gene (reference sequence). Trimming cost V 3 bases and J 8 bases; bases outside gene matches: 9. The CDR3 DNA reads as TGTGCCTGGAGGTCCGGGACTAGCGGGAGAAGCGATGAGCAGTTCTTC. It encodes CAWRSGTSGRSDEQFF.

V and J are TRBV30 and TRBJ2-7; D gene ambiguous. CDR3 length: 12 residues. CDR1 and CDR2 (germline): GTSNPN, SVGIG (reference sequence). Trimming took 3 bases from V and 3 from J, leaving 9 bases between them. The CDR3 is CAWSPSRYEQYF. CDR3 bases: TGTGCCTGGAGCCCCTCTCGCTACGAGCAGTACTTC. Full variable domain (remainder filled in from reference TRBV30 and TRBJ2-7): SQTIHQWPATLVQPVGSPLSLECTVEGTSNPNLYWYRQAAGRGLQLLFYSVGIGQISSEVPQNLSASRPQDRQFILSSKKLLLSDSGFYLCAWSPSRYEQYFGPGTRLTVT.